The 26 T cell receptor beta chains below were found in one sample sequenced in a study of blood T cell repertoires in COVID-19. Method: immunoSEQ multiplex PCR; TCRdb's copy keeps in-frame clones and lacks some. The sample lists 20,000 to 25,000 clones, 65% to 90% occurring once. Sequencing was performed on peripheral blood. These receptors came from a woman at least 80 years old with acute or convalescent COVID-19.

This chain's CDR3 is CASSRVGGRFFEAFF. The CDR3 nucleotides are TGTGCCAGCAGCCGCGTCGGAGGCAGATTCTTTGAAGCTTTCTTT. The rearrangement links TRBV11-2 to TRBJ1-1; D uncertain. CDR1 and CDR2 from the germline V gene are SGHAT and FQNNGV. Trimming took off 5 bases at V and 7 bases at J, with 20 bases between the two ends. The CDR3 extends over 15 amino acids.

The chain links TRBV7-2 to TRBJ1-6, with a possible D match to TRBD1 (5 bases). This CDR3 has 15 residues. With 5 bases removed from V and 4 bases from J, the gap between germline ends came to 12 bases. CDR1 and CDR2 (germline): SGHTA, FQGNSA. The CDR3 region is CASSEDQGYNSPLHF. Written as DNA, the CDR3 is TGTGCCAGCAGCGAGGATCAGGGATATAATTCACCCCTCCACTTT.

The gene calls are TRBV3-1 (or the pseudogene TRBV3-2) and TRBJ2-2; D possibly corresponds to TRBD1 (5 bases). The CDR3 covers 16 residues. Germline-derived CDR1 and CDR2 are LGHDT and YNNKEL (reference sequence). V lost 6 bases, J lost 2 bases, and 16 bases lay in between. This CDR3 reads CASRVWGPTNTGELFF. The CDR3 nucleotides are TGTGCCAGCAGGGTATGGGGCCCTACCAACACCGGGGAGCTGTTTTTT.

In its sample, this clone was seen once. The chain carries TRBV5-1 and TRBJ1-2; 11 nucleotides line up with TRBD1. V shed 4 bases, J shed 5 bases, and the junction held 10 bases outside the gene matches. Germline assignment: CDR1 SGHRS and CDR2 YFSETQ. The CDR3 has 16 amino acids. DNA of the CDR3: TGCGCCAGCAGCCAAGGGCCGGGACAGGGGGTTTATGGCTACACCTTC. This encodes CASSQGPGQGVYGYTF.

V usage is TRBV4-1 and J usage is TRBJ2-3; weak D call: TRBD1 (6 bases). Trimming left V 1 base short and J 8 bases short, with 19 bases between. This CDR3 has 16 residues. Germline values: CDR1 MGHRA, CDR2 YSYEKL. Written as DNA, the CDR3 is TGCGCCAGCAGCCAAGCGGAACAGGGCCCCCACGGTACGCAGTATTTT. It yields the protein CASSQAEQGPHGTQYF.

The chain links TRBV6-5 to TRBJ1-2, with D unresolved. CDR3 size: 13 residues. Per germline, CDR1 MNHEY and CDR2 SVGAGI. The V gene lost 3 bases and the J gene lost 7 bases, with 12 bases spanning the gap. CDR3 coding DNA: TGTGCCAGCAGTTATTCGAGCATCGGTGGCTACACCTTC. It yields the protein CASSYSSIGGYTF.

DNA of the CDR3: TGTGCCAGCAGTTCTGCAGGGGTGTACACTGAAGCTTTCTTT. This encodes CASSSAGVYTEAFF. The chain joins TRBV6-2 or TRBV6-3 to TRBJ1-1; D possibly corresponds to TRBD1 (6 bases). The CDR3 has 14 residues. Per germline, CDR1 MNHEY and CDR2 SVGEGT. V was clipped by 4 bases and J by 3 bases, with 12 bases between them.

CDR3 coding DNA: TGTGCCAGCAGCTTTAGCTATAGCTCTGGAAACACCATATATTTT. Protein sequence: CASSFSYSSGNTIYF. The chain is built from TRBV7-2 and TRBJ1-3; D gene unclear. The CDR3 is made up of 15 amino acids. Germline assignment: CDR1 SGHTA and CDR2 FQGNSA. The V end lost 3 bases, the J end lost 0 bases, and 9 bases lay between the germline ends.

The V call is TRBV5-4, the J call TRBJ2-7; D is possibly TRBD2 (5 bases). Trimming cost V 4 bases and J 7 bases, with 12 bases left between them. The length of the CDR3 is 12 residues. Germline-derived CDR1 and CDR2 are SGHNT and YYREEE (reference sequence). The CDR3 region is CASSPTSGEQYF. The CDR3 coding sequence is TGTGCCAGCAGCCCGACGAGCGGAGAGCAGTACTTC.

This clone turned up a few times. CDR3 loop: CASSSHTGDLYQPQHF. CDR3 nucleotides: TGTGCCAGCAGCTCGCACACAGGGGACCTCTATCAGCCCCAGCATTTT. The chain employs TRBV7-9 and TRBJ1-5; 7 nucleotides match TRBD1. After removal of 4 bases from V and 5 bases from J, the junction contained 11 bases not matched to a gene. This CDR3 has 16 residues. CDR1 is SEHNR and CDR2 is FQNEAQ in the germline V gene (reference sequence).

This clone was recorded once. The chain uses TRBV7-6 and TRBJ1-1, with D maybe TRBD1 (6 bases). Germline CDR1 SGHVS, CDR2 FNYEAQ. V shed 5 bases and J shed 0 bases, with 10 bases lying between them. The CDR3 totals 14 residues. CDR3 nucleotides: TGTGCCAGCAGCGAGGACAGTATGAACACTGAAGCTTTCTTT. Residues: CASSEDSMNTEAFF.

The genes are TRBV18 and TRBJ2-7; 9 nucleotides line up with TRBD1. The CDR3 extends over 16 amino acids. Trimming removed 3 bases from V and 0 bases from J; junction bases left unmatched: 6. Germline V gene sequence: CDR1 KGHSH, CDR2 LQKENI. CDR3 DNA sequence: TGTGCCAGCTCACCCAAACAGGGGGCTTCCTCCTACGAGCAGTACTTC. It encodes CASSPKQGASSYEQYF.

The CDR3 DNA is TGTGCCAGCAGCTTAGGCAGGGGAATAGATGGCTACACCTTC. Translation gives CASSLGRGIDGYTF. This sequence joins TRBV7-2 and TRBJ1-2; a weak D match, TRBD1 (6 bases). V was trimmed by 1 base and J by 6 bases, leaving 12 bases between them. CDR3 length: 14 residues. From germline, CDR1 is SGHTA and CDR2 FQGNSA.

This CDR3 reads CASSLRTSGGVDTQYF. CDR3 nucleotides: TGTGCCAGCAGCCTGCGGACTAGCGGGGGGGTAGATACGCAGTATTTT. The rearrangement uses TRBV3-1 (or the pseudogene TRBV3-2) and TRBJ2-3; 15 nucleotides agree with TRBD2. Germline V gene sequence: CDR1 LGHDT, CDR2 YNNKEL (reference sequence). V gave up 4 bases and J gave up 5 bases; unmatched junction bases: 4. This CDR3 has 16 residues.

J is TRBJ2-7 and V is TRBV18; tentative D call: TRBD2 (5 bases). The V and J ends lost 1 base and 6 bases respectively, with 7 bases between them. The CDR3 contains 12 residues. CDR1 is KGHSH, CDR2 LQKENI, per germline. The CDR3: CASSPRESEQYF. CDR3 DNA sequence: TGTGCCAGCTCACCACGGGAGTCCGAGCAGTACTTC.

The rearrangement links TRBV3-1 (or the pseudogene TRBV3-2) to TRBJ2-1, with 11 bases that match TRBD2. V dropped 6 bases and J dropped 6; count of bases not matched to a gene: 1. The CDR3 extends over 13 amino acids. Germline values: CDR1 LGHDT, CDR2 YNNKEL (reference sequence). The CDR3 sequence is CASRLAGVNEQFF. The CDR3 DNA reads TGTGCCAGCAGACTAGCGGGGGTCAATGAGCAGTTCTTC.

The V gene is TRBV6-5, the J gene TRBJ2-1; D is possibly TRBD2 (6 bases). The germline V gene encodes CDR1 MNHEY and CDR2 SVGAGI. The CDR3 has 13 residues. Trimming pared 8 bases from V and 4 bases from J, leaving 12 bases between. CDR3 residues: CASLRDSYNEQFF. The CDR3 DNA reads as TGTGCCAGCCTAAGGGACTCATACAATGAGCAGTTCTTC.

The rearrangement uses TRBV7-9 and TRBJ1-1, with TRBD1 as a possible D gene (6 bases). Trimming left V 5 bases short and J 5 bases short, with 18 bases between. The germline V gene encodes CDR1 SEHNR and CDR2 FQNEAQ (reference sequence). This CDR3 is built from 15 residues. This CDR3 is CASSALGTGSTEAFF. The CDR3 region has the DNA TGTGCCAGCAGCGCCCTAGGAACAGGGTCTACTGAAGCTTTCTTT. The full variable domain, completed using reference TRBV7-9 and TRBJ1-1, is DTGVSQNPRHKITKRGQNVTFRCDPISEHNRLYWYRQTLGQGPEFLTYFQNEAQLEKSRLLSDRFSAERPKGSFSTLEIQRTEQGDSAMYLCASSALGTGSTEAFFGQGTRLTVV.

V gene TRBV19 combines with J gene TRBJ1-5, with 9 positions matching TRBD1. The CDR3 is 16 residues long. Germline CDR1 reads LNHDA; CDR2 reads SQIVND (reference sequence). V gave up 9 bases and J gave up 3 bases; unmatched junction bases: 12. CDR3 region: CASINRGLGDNQPQHF. CDR3 coding DNA: TGTGCCAGCATTAACAGGGGGCTTGGGGACAATCAGCCCCAGCATTTT.

The chain links TRBV18 to TRBJ2-1, with D perhaps TRBD2 (6 bases). Trimming removed 3 bases at V and 6 bases at J, with 15 bases between. The CDR3 totals 15 residues. Per the germline V gene, CDR1 is KGHSH and CDR2 is LQKENI. The CDR3 region has the DNA TGTGCCAGCTCACCTCGTGCGACTAGAGTCAATGAGCAGTTCTTC. It yields the protein CASSPRATRVNEQFF.

The chain is built from TRBV5-1 and TRBJ1-1; unclear D gene. This CDR3 is 13 amino acids long. Germline values: CDR1 SGHRS, CDR2 YFSETQ. V lost 1 base, J lost 4 bases, and 8 bases lay in between. The CDR3 DNA reads as TGCGCCAGCAGCTTGACCACAGTCACTGAAGCTTTCTTT. Translated, it gives CASSLTTVTEAFF.

The rearrangement joins TRBV7-9 to TRBJ1-1, with a possible D match to TRBD1 (5 bases). Trimming removed 1 base from V and 0 bases from J, with 9 bases in between. Germline CDR1 and CDR2: SEHNR and FQNEAQ (reference sequence). CDR3 length: 15 residues. As DNA, the CDR3 is TGTGCCAGCAGCTTAGGGGGCTCTATGAACACTGAAGCTTTCTTT. Amino acid sequence: CASSLGGSMNTEAFF.

This chain joins TRBV5-1 and TRBJ2-4; TRBD1 is a possible D gene (6 bases). Trimming pared 5 bases from V and 2 bases from J, leaving 11 bases between. The germline V gene encodes CDR1 SGHRS and CDR2 YFSETQ. The CDR3 has 14 amino acids. CDR3 sequence (DNA): TGCGCCAGCAGGCAGGGGTCAACCAAAAACATTCAGTACTTC. Translating gives CASRQGSTKNIQYF. The whole variable domain, filled in from reference TRBV5-1 and TRBJ2-4, reads KAGVTQTPRYLIKTRGQQVTLSCSPISGHRSVSWYQQTPGQGLQFLFEYFSETQRNKGNFPGRFSGRQFSNSRSEMNVSTLELGDSALYLCASRQGSTKNIQYFGAGTRLSVL.

The chain recombines TRBV7-2 with TRBJ2-7; D possibly corresponds to TRBD1 (6 bases). Germline loops: CDR1 SGHTA, CDR2 FQGNSA. Trimming took 4 bases from V and 3 from J, leaving 13 bases between them. The CDR3 sequence is 14 residues long. Here the CDR3 DNA reads TGTGCCAGCAGCTACGGACAGCTGTTCTACGAGCAGTACTTC. It is translated as CASSYGQLFYEQYF. Supplemented by reference TRBV7-2 and TRBJ2-7, the full variable domain reads GAGVSQSPSNKVTEKGKDVELRCDPISGHTALYWYRQSLGQGLEFLIYFQGNSAPDKSGLPSDRFSAERTGGSVSTLTIQRTQQEDSAVYLCASSYGQLFYEQYFGPGTRLTVT.

The chain has TRBV4-1 and TRBJ2-2, with 11 bases that match TRBD1. The junction had 6 bases not matched to a gene; V was cut back by 8 bases and J by 4 bases. The CDR3 covers 15 residues. Looked up from germline, CDR1 is MGHRA and CDR2 is YSYEKL. The CDR3, as DNA: TGCGCCAGCTTACGGACAGGGGGCACCACCGGGGAGCTGTTTTTT. Translated, it gives CASLRTGGTTGELFF.

V and J are TRBV7-2 and TRBJ1-2, with D possibly matching TRBD1 (6 bases). The ends were cut back, 5 bases at V and 7 bases at J, with 14 bases in the middle. The CDR3 is 13 residues long. The V gene's germline CDR1 is SGHTA and CDR2 FQGNSA. CDR3 in amino acids: CASSPGHFSGYTF. CDR3 DNA sequence: TGTGCCAGCAGCCCGGGACACTTTTCTGGCTACACCTTC.